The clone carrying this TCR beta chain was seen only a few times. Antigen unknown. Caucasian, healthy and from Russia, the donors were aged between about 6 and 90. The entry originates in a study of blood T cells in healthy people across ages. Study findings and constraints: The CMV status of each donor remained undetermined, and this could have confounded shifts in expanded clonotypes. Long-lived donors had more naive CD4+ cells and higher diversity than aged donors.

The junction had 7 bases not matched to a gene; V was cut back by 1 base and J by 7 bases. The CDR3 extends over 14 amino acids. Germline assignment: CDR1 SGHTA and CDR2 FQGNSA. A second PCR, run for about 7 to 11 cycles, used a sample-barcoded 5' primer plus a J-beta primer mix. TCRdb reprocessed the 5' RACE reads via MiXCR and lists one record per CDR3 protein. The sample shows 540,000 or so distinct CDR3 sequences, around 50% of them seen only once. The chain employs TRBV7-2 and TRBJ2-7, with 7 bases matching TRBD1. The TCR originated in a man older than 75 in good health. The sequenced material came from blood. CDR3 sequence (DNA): TGTGCCAGCAGCTTAGACAGGGGAGCTGGTGAGCAGTACTTC. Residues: CASSLDRGAGEQYF. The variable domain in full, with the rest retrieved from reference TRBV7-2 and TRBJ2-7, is GAGVSQSPSNKVTEKGKDVELRCDPISGHTALYWYRQSLGQGLEFLIYFQGNSAPDKSGLPSDRFSAERTGGSVSTLTIQRTQQEDSAVYLCASSLDRGAGEQYFGPGTRLTVT.